One sample yielded the 25 T cell receptor beta chains listed below, sequenced in a study of T cells in Graves' hyperthyroidism and ophthalmopathy. RNA transcripts were the template for amplifying TCR beta CDR3 regions. The study used the HTBI primer set for a first-round RT-PCR of the TCR CDR3. TCRdb re-derived calls from the multiplex PCR reads in MiXCR, one entry per CDR3 protein. The table has some 210,000 distinct CDR3 sequences, 15% to 20% seen once. Sequencing was done on a sample of blood. The receptor source for this set is a man aged 45-65 years with Graves' hyperthyroidism.

This clonotype was counted many times. V is TRBV11-3 and J is TRBJ2-1, with D tentatively TRBD2 (5 bases). The CDR3 is 14 amino acids. CDR1 and CDR2 from the germline V gene are SGHNT and YENEEA. V lost 3 bases and J lost 7, with 13 bases in between. The CDR3 sequence is CASSFPSGGNEQFF. The CDR3 coding sequence is TGTGCCAGCAGCTTCCCCTCGGGCGGGAATGAGCAGTTCTTC.

As regards this clonotype: A read error may explain this, as a much larger clone is one base away. The rearrangement joins TRBV27 to TRBJ1-1; D not resolved. This CDR3 is built from 11 residues. The germline gives CDR1 MNHEY, CDR2 SMNVEV (reference sequence). CDR3 DNA sequence: TGTGCCGGCAGTTCTGGAGCTGAAGCTTTCTTT. Translating gives CAGSSGAEAFF.

This clonotype turned up a few times. This chain links TRBV5-5 with TRBJ2-3; TRBD1 aligns across 7 bases. Germline V lookup: CDR1 SGHKS, CDR2 YYEKEE (reference sequence). The CDR3 consists of 15 residues. With 0 bases clipped from V and 4 bases from J, the junction kept 5 bases outside the gene matches. The CDR3 here is CASSLATGVADTQYF. The DNA of the CDR3 is TGTGCCAGCAGCTTGGCCACAGGGGTAGCAGATACGCAGTATTTT.

This clonotype was found many times. V and J are TRBV2 and TRBJ2-5, with TRBD1 as a possible D gene (6 bases). This CDR3 is 13 amino acids long. V was clipped by 4 bases and J by 5 bases, with 11 bases between them. CDR1 and CDR2 (germline): SNHLY, FYNNEI. The CDR3 DNA sequence: TGTGCCAGCAGTGTGCAGGGGCGGGAGACCCAGTACTTC. This sequence encodes CASSVQGRETQYF.

V gene TRBV3-1 combines with J gene TRBJ2-7, with D possibly being TRBD1 (5 bases). From germline, CDR1 is LGHDT and CDR2 YNNKEL (reference sequence). The ends were cut back, 1 base at V and 1 base at J, with 11 bases in the middle. This CDR3 is 15 amino acids long. DNA for the CDR3: TGTGCCAGCAGCCAAGTGAGTGACAGTTCCTACGAGCAGTACTTC. Its protein is CASSQVSDSSYEQYF.

The rearrangement uses TRBV20-1 and TRBJ2-7, with 11 bases matching TRBD2. Germline V gene lookup returns CDR1 DFQATT and CDR2 SNEGSKA (reference sequence). V was clipped by 6 bases and J by 3 bases; unmatched bases: 16. The CDR3 has 17 residues. CDR3 sequence: CSAYLAGGTRSFYEQYF. CDR3 DNA sequence: TGCAGTGCGTACCTAGCGGGAGGCACCCGCTCCTTCTACGAGCAGTACTTC.

Details on this clonotype: This may arise from a read error, as a much more abundant clone is one base away. The rearrangement links TRBV10-3 to TRBJ2-1; 7 bases fit TRBD2. The CDR3 is 16 residues long. CDR1 and CDR2 (germline): ENHRY, SYGVKD. The junction had 14 bases not matched to a gene; V was cut back by 6 bases and J by 6 bases. CDR3 in amino acids: CAISVQTSRIGNEQFF. In DNA, the CDR3 is TGTGCCATCAGCGTTCAGACTAGCAGGATCGGCAATGAGCAGTTCTTC.

This clonotype was detected many times. This sequence joins TRBV18 and TRBJ2-2; TRBD1 might be the D (5 bases). Germline CDR1 and CDR2: KGHSH and LQKENI. The CDR3 is 14 residues long. Trimming removed 5 bases at V and 6 bases at J, with 13 bases between. Here the CDR3 reads CASSTYQGAGELFF. CDR3 DNA: TGTGCCAGCTCAACCTACCAGGGCGCCGGGGAGCTGTTTTTT.

The genes are TRBV10-3 and TRBJ2-2; maybe TRBD1 (6 bases). Germline CDR1 ENHRY, CDR2 SYGVKD. This CDR3 region has 14 residues. V was trimmed by 6 bases and J by 2 bases, leaving 10 bases between them. The CDR3 loop reads CAISQGQNTGELFF. CDR3 in DNA: TGTGCCATCAGCCAGGGACAAAACACCGGGGAGCTGTTTTTT.

With regard to this clonotype: This may be a read error, as it is one base from a much larger clone. The final CDR3 position lacks the conserved phenylalanine or tryptophan, pointing to a likely read error. The chain carries TRBV30 and TRBJ2-7; D perhaps matches TRBD1 (5 bases). The germline V gene has CDR1 GTSNPN and CDR2 SVGIG (reference sequence). The CDR3 contains 13 residues. V lost 1 base, J lost 3 bases, and 10 bases lay in between. CDR3 bases: TGTGCCTGGAGTGACGGACACTTCTACGAGCAGTACTCC. It encodes CAWSDGHFYEQYS.

The chain uses TRBV24-1 and TRBJ1-1; 8 bases match TRBD1. Germline assignment: CDR1 KGHDR and CDR2 SFDVKD. V shed 3 bases and J 8 bases; nucleotides not matched to a gene: 25. CDR3 size: 20 residues. CDR3 sequence: CATSDEFVDRVTGREREAFF. The DNA for the CDR3 is TGTGCCACCAGTGATGAATTCGTGGACAGGGTCACGGGACGGGAGCGAGAAGCTTTCTTT.

This clonotype appeared many times. V is TRBV20-1 and J is TRBJ1-5; no reliable D call. Looked up from germline, CDR1 is DFQATT and CDR2 is SNEGSKA (reference sequence). Trimming shortened V by 5 bases and J by 3 bases, and 8 bases separated the two germline ends. This CDR3 spans 12 amino acids. The CDR3 DNA is TGCAGTGCTCTCCTGCCCAATCAGCCCCAGCATTTT. Translating it yields CSALLPNQPQHF.

In this sample, this clonotype turned up a few times. V usage is TRBV6-2 or TRBV6-3 and J usage is TRBJ1-5; 7 bases map to TRBD1. The germline gives CDR1 MNHEY, CDR2 SVGEGT. V lost 4 bases and J lost 6; bases outside the gene matches: 6. This CDR3 is built from 14 residues. CDR3 DNA: TGTGCCAGCAGTTTGACAGGGCAGGGTCAGCCCCAGCATTTT. Its protein product is CASSLTGQGQPQHF.

This CDR3 is CSARDQGRGRRYTF. As DNA, the CDR3 is TGCAGTGCTAGAGATCAGGGCAGGGGGAGACGCTACACCTTC. This chain connects TRBV20-1 to TRBJ1-2; 7 bases are shared with TRBD1. The length of the CDR3 is 14 residues. Looked up from germline, CDR1 is DFQATT and CDR2 is SNEGSKA (reference sequence). With 0 bases clipped from V and 9 bases from J, the junction kept 10 bases outside the gene matches.

This clonotype was detected ten times or more. V usage is TRBV12-3 or TRBV12-4 and J usage is TRBJ2-2; 16 nucleotides agree with TRBD2. The CDR3 has 18 amino acids. J lost 1 base, V lost 6 bases, and 5 bases had no gene match. The CDR3, as DNA: TGTGCCAGCAGGGGGACTAGCGGGAGGGCTCTGAACACCGGGGAGCTGTTTTTT. This sequence encodes CASRGTSGRALNTGELFF.

This clonotype was recorded a few times. The chain employs TRBV27 and TRBJ2-7, with a weak D call TRBD2 (6 bases). Looked up from germline, CDR1 is MNHEY and CDR2 is SMNVEV (reference sequence). The CDR3 length is 15 residues. The ends were cut back, 0 bases at V and 0 bases at J, with 9 bases in the middle. The CDR3 coding sequence is TGTGCCAGCAGTTTATCTCGGGGGAGCTCCTACGAGCAGTACTTC. Encoded protein: CASSLSRGSSYEQYF.

This clonotype was recorded a few times. This rearrangement joins TRBV28 to TRBJ1-4; D is unresolved. The V end lost 7 bases, the J end lost 4 bases, and 19 bases lay between the germline ends. Germline V gene lookup returns CDR1 MDHEN and CDR2 SYDVKM. The length of the CDR3 is 16 residues. In DNA form, the CDR3 reads TGTGCCAGCACCGTCTCCGGGGTACGTTTTAATGAAAAACTGTTTTTT. It specifies CASTVSGVRFNEKLFF. The full variable domain, in which reference TRBV28 and TRBJ1-4 provide the parts outside the CDR3, is DVKVTQSSRYLVKRTGEKVFLECVQDMDHENMFWYRQDPGLGLRLIYFSYDVKMKEKGDIPEGYSVSREKKERFSLILESASTNQTSMYLCASTVSGVRFNEKLFFGSGTQLSVL.

This clonotype showed up many times. The rearrangement joins TRBV6-1 to TRBJ1-1; D is perhaps TRBD1 (6 bases). Germline V gene sequence: CDR1 MNHNS, CDR2 SASEGT. CDR3 length: 15 amino acids. Trimming stripped 8 bases from V and 0 bases from J, with 16 bases between. CDR3 residues: CASETPGEMNTEAFF. The CDR3 DNA sequence: TGTGCCAGCGAAACCCCAGGGGAAATGAACACTGAAGCTTTCTTT.

This clonotype turned up a few times. The V and J genes are TRBV20-1 and TRBJ2-7, with TRBD2 identical over 9 bases. Germline V CDR1 and CDR2: DFQATT, SNEGSKA (reference sequence). This CDR3 has 14 residues. V was pared by 1 base and J by 2 bases, with 3 bases of the junction left unmatched. The CDR3 loop is CSARVSSGAYEQYF. In nucleotides, the CDR3 is TGCAGTGCTAGAGTATCTAGCGGGGCCTACGAGCAGTACTTC.

This clonotype was detected many times. This sequence joins TRBV2 and TRBJ2-1; D may be TRBD2 (6 bases). CDR3 size: 17 residues. V was shortened by 2 bases and J by 7 bases, with 21 bases between the two germline ends. CDR1 and CDR2 from the germline V gene are SNHLY and FYNNEI. CDR3 nucleotides: TGTGCCAGCAGTGAATATATGGGACCACTAGCCGGAAATGAGCAGTTCTTC. Its translation: CASSEYMGPLAGNEQFF.

This clonotype has a count of ten or more. V usage is TRBV11-2 and J usage is TRBJ2-4, with no clear D. Germline V gives CDR1 SGHAT, CDR2 FQNNGV. With 8 bases removed from V and 6 bases from J, the gap between germline ends came to 14 bases. This CDR3 spans 13 amino acids. The CDR3 sequence: CASGSNQGNIQYF. The DNA of the CDR3 is TGTGCCAGCGGTTCAAATCAAGGAAACATTCAGTACTTC.

About this clonotype: A read error may account for a junction end that differs from germline. The V and J genes are TRBV5-4 and TRBJ2-5; 7 bases are shared with TRBD2. The CDR3 consists of 13 residues. Germline values: CDR1 SGHNT, CDR2 YYREEE (reference sequence). For the CDR3, the DNA is TGTGCCAGCAGCTTGACAGTTGAGCGGGATCGGCACTTC. As protein: CASSLTVERDRHF.

Many counts were recorded for this clonotype. V is TRBV28 and J is TRBJ2-7, with TRBD1 matching 7 bases. The junction had 14 bases not matched to a gene; V was cut back by 5 bases and J by 7 bases. This CDR3 contains 15 residues. Germline CDR1 reads MDHEN; CDR2 reads SYDVKM. The CDR3 loop is CASSPPGQSIGEQYF. As DNA, the CDR3 is TGTGCCAGCAGTCCCCCGGGACAGTCGATTGGTGAGCAGTACTTC. Using reference TRBV28 and TRBJ2-7 for the parts outside the CDR3, the full variable domain is DVKVTQSSRYLVKRTGEKVFLECVQDMDHENMFWYRQDPGLGLRLIYFSYDVKMKEKGDIPEGYSVSREKKERFSLILESASTNQTSMYLCASSPPGQSIGEQYFGPGTRLTVT.

This clonotype was observed at least ten times. V gene TRBV9 combines with J gene TRBJ2-7, with D unresolved. The V end was cut by 2 bases, the J end by 0 bases, with 15 bases between. The CDR3 runs to 16 residues. From germline, CDR1 is SGDLS and CDR2 YYNGEE. This CDR3 reads CASSVSPQASSYEQYF. CDR3 sequence (DNA): TGTGCCAGCAGCGTCTCTCCCCAGGCTAGCTCCTACGAGCAGTACTTC.

The rearrangement uses TRBV28 and TRBJ2-3, with 7 bases that match TRBD2. The J segment lost 5 bases and the V segment lost 3 bases, leaving 17 bases of the junction unmatched. Germline V gene lookup returns CDR1 MDHEN and CDR2 SYDVKM. The CDR3 is 18 amino acids. The CDR3 DNA reads TGTGCCAGCAGTTTGTCAAGGGAGGGCCAGATCATGGGAGATACGCAGTATTTT. Its protein product is CASSLSREGQIMGDTQYF.